This note documents a single TCR beta chain sequence. Its target antigen remains unknown. Base qualities are missing; no much larger clone stands one base away. The immunoSEQ Assay, a bias-controlled multiplex PCR, was used to amplify TCRbeta CDR3 regions from genomic DNA. In the original analysis: The number of nucleated cells in each sample was estimated by amplification of reference gene primers within the assay. To quantify the absolute abundance of each unique TCRbeta CDR3 rearrangement, sequence reads were collapsed and filtered. For each sample, productive Simpson clonality was calculated as the square root of Simpson's diversity index over productive rearrangements. This immuneACCESS table, as held by TCRdb, lists in-frame sequences with V and J called but not all clones. Of the missing ones, under half trace to an unresolved V gene in checked studies; the others have no known cause. V and J calls and clone size are as listed in that table; D and trimming were resolved from the DNA. This sample comprises around 100,000 clones, about 91% of them detected only once. The ten largest clones take up roughly 4.5% of the sample.

This entry is derived from a study of blood T cell repertoires in COVID-19 (dated by TCRdb to about 2020). About the full investigation: Samples from collaborators originated in the United States, Italy and Spain and spanned both the acute and convalescent phases of COVID-19. The repertoires were made available in a free public database intended to serve as a resource for research on the immune response to SARS-CoV-2. Subjects who had been exposed to COVID-19, were actively infected with it, or had recovered from it provided the deeply sampled blood TCRbeta repertoires that made up the dataset. The samples were drawn from the first 160 participants of the ongoing ImmuneRACE study and from over 950 subjects provided by 6 global collaborators. The prospective study material was composed of cDNA or gDNA derived from T cells, B-cell-depleted T cells, or PBMCs. Where HLA class I and class II types were available, the types were taken from metadata supplied by the sample provider, not from assay-based typing. The sample metadata nearly always contained a de-identified subject ID, COVID-19 status, age in years and sex. Results the study describes overall, beyond this receptor: Clinical and demographic metadata were provided uncurated, with the amount varying by source and participant.

Whole blood was collected in K2EDTA tubes by collaborating institutions according to the institutions' own protocols. For TCRbeta analysis, collaborator samples were shipped as frozen whole blood, as isolated PBMCs, or as DNA extracted from either sample type. V lost 6 bases and J lost 5 bases, and the count of bases not matched to a germline gene is 1. For CDR1 and CDR2, the germline V gene lists MNHEY and SVGAGI. Its CDR3 holds 12 amino acids, cysteine through phenylalanine. The kept DNA is CDR3 alone, 36 bases in frame from the first base. The receptor was derived from a man aged 18 to 30 with acute or convalescent COVID-19. Recombination linked TRBV6-5 to TRBJ1-5; 7 central nucleotides agree with TRBD1. Sequencing was carried out using peripheral blood. The DNA sequence follows: TGTGCCAGCAGAACAGGGGATCAGCCCCAGCATTTT. Its coded protein is CASRTGDQPQHF.